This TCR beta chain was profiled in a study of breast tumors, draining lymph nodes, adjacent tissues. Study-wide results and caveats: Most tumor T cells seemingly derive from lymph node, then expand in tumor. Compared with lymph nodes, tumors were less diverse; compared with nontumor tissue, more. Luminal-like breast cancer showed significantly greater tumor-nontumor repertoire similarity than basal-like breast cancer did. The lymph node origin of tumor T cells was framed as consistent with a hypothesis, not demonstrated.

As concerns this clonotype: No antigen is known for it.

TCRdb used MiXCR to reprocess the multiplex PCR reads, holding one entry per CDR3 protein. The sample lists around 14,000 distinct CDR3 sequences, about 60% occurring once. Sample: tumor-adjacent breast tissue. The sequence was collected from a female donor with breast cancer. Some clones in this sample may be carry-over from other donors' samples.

The DNA for the CDR3 is TGCGCCAGCAGCCAAGAGGTAGCGGGGACCTACAATGAGCAGTTCTTC. Its protein product is CASSQEVAGTYNEQFF. V is TRBV4-1 and J is TRBJ2-1, with 8 bases aligning to TRBD2. Germline V gene sequence: CDR1 MGHRA, CDR2 YSYEKL. Trimming took 0 bases from V and 2 from J; bases not matched to a gene: 3. CDR3 length: 16 amino acids.